The clone carrying this TCR beta chain was observed at least ten times. Its target is unknown. CDR3 length equals 14 residues. From germline, CDR1 is DFQATT and CDR2 SNEGSKA (reference sequence). Trimming cost V 1 base and J 1 base; bases outside gene matches: 3. For TCR beta, libraries came from quantitative 5'-RACE with molecular barcodes. TCRdb reprocessed the 5' RACE reads via MiXCR and lists one record per CDR3 protein. This table has nearly 350,000 distinct CDR3 sequences, about 14% appearing once. These data belong to a study of CD8 T cells in ankylosing spondylitis. Study-level results: Some of the motif variants had earlier been found in reactive arthritis patients' fluid and blood. Blood from ankylosing spondylitis patients appeared to carry a characteristic roughly 8-variant TCR beta motif.

V gene TRBV20-1 combines with J gene TRBJ2-5; TRBD2 matches at 7 bases. The origin of this receptor is a male donor with ankylosing spondylitis or in good health (not recorded which). Sequences were obtained from blood, either unsorted or a sorted T cell fraction (not recorded which). CDR3 bases: TGCAGTGCTAGAGTTAGCGGGCGCCAAGAGACCCAGTACTTC. It translates to CSARVSGRQETQYF.